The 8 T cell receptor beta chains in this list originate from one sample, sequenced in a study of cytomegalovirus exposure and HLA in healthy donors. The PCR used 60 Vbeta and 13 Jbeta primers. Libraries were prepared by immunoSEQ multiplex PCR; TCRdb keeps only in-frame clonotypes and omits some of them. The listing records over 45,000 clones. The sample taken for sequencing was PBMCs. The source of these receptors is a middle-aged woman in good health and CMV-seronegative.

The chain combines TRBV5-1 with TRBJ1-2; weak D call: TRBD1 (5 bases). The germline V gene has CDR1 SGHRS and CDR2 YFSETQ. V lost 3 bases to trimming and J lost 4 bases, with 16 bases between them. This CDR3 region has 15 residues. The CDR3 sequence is CASSSGLHGGYGYTF. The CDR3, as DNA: TGCGCCAGCAGCTCGGGACTCCATGGCGGCTATGGCTACACCTTC. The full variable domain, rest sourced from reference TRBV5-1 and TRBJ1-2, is KAGVTQTPRYLIKTRGQQVTLSCSPISGHRSVSWYQQTPGQGLQFLFEYFSETQRNKGNFPGRFSGRQFSNSRSEMNVSTLELGDSALYLCASSSGLHGGYGYTFGSGTRLTVV.

This CDR3 reads CASSIGQGAFQPQHF. The CDR3 DNA sequence: TGTGCCAGCAGTATAGGACAGGGGGCTTTTCAGCCCCAGCATTTT. V is TRBV6-1 and J is TRBJ1-5, with 11 bases matching TRBD1. This CDR3 has 15 amino acids. Unmatched junction bases numbered 6, after V lost 5 bases and J lost 6 bases. The germline V gene encodes CDR1 MNHNS and CDR2 SASEGT.

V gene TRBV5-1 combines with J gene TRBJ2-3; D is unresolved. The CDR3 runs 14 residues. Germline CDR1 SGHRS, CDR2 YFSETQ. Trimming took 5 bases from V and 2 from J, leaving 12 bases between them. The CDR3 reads CASRGEPTTDTQYF. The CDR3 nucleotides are TGCGCCAGCAGAGGAGAGCCCACCACAGATACGCAGTATTTT. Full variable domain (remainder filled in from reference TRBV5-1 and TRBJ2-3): KAGVTQTPRYLIKTRGQQVTLSCSPISGHRSVSWYQQTPGQGLQFLFEYFSETQRNKGNFPGRFSGRQFSNSRSEMNVSTLELGDSALYLCASRGEPTTDTQYFGPGTRLTVL.

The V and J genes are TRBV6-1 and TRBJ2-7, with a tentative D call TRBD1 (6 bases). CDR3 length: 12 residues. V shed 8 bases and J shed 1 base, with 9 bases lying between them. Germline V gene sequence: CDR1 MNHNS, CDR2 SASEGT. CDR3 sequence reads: CASGRGSYEQYF. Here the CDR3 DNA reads TGTGCCAGCGGAAGGGGGTCCTACGAGCAGTACTTC.

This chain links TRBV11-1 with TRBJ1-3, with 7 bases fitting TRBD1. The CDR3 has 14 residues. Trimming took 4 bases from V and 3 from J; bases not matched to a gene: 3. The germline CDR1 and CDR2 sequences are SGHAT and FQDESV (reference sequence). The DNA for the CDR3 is TGTGCCAGCAGCTGGGACAGCCTTGGAAACACCATATATTTT. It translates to CASSWDSLGNTIYF.

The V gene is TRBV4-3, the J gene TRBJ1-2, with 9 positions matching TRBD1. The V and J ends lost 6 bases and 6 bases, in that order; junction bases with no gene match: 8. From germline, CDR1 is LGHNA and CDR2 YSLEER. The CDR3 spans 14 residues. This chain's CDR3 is CASSYGDRDDGYTF. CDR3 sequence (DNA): TGCGCCAGCAGTTATGGGGACAGGGATGATGGCTACACCTTC.

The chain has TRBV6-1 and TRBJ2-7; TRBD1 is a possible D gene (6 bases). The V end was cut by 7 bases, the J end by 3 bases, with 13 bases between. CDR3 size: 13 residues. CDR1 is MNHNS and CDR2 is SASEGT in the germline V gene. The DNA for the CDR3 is TGTGCCAGCACGAGAGGGGGTTACTACGAGCAGTACTTC. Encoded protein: CASTRGGYYEQYF.

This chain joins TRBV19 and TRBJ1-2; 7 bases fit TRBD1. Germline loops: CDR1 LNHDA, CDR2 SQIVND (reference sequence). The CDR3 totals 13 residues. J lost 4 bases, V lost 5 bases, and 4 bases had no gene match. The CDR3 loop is CASSATGTYGYTF. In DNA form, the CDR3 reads TGTGCCAGTAGTGCGACAGGGACCTATGGCTACACCTTC.